The 11 T cell receptor beta chains reported below all come from one sample, sequenced in a study of blood T cell repertoires in COVID-19. Profiled with immunoSEQ multiplex PCR; TCRdb holds only in-frame clones, not every one. The repertoire consists of 300,000 to 400,000 clones, with around 88% occurring once and the leading ten covering 2.5% to 3%. The specimen was peripheral blood. These receptors all come from a man under 40 with active or convalescent COVID-19.

This chain connects TRBV21-1 to TRBJ2-7; no check of the table's D call, TRBD2, against the DNA was made. TRBV21-1 is listed as a pseudogene. The CDR3 has 15 amino acids. Here the CDR3 DNA reads TGTGCCAGCAGCAAAGAGGGGACTAGTTGCTACGAGCAGTACTTC. Translating it yields CASSKEGTSCYEQYF.

The chain employs TRBV7-2 and TRBJ2-7, with TRBD2 matching 8 bases. The CDR3 is 13 residues long. Per the germline V gene, CDR1 is SGHTA and CDR2 is FQGNSA. With V trimmed by 4 bases and J by 3 bases, 2 bases remained unmatched. CDR3 residues: CASSYGTSYEQYF. CDR3 coding DNA: TGTGCCAGCAGCTACGGGACTAGCTACGAGCAGTACTTC.

The rearrangement joins TRBV2 to TRBJ2-3, with a weak D call TRBD2 (6 bases). There are 17 residues in the CDR3. V lost 7 bases, J lost 1 base, and 21 bases lay in between. Germline CDR1 SNHLY, CDR2 FYNNEI. The chain's CDR3 is CASTGQRFSGGTDTQYF. CDR3 nucleotides: TGTGCCAGCACCGGGCAGCGATTCTCGGGGGGCACAGATACGCAGTATTTT.

On this clone: The same CDR3 is also encoded by other DNA sequences in this sample. V gene TRBV7-6 combines with J gene TRBJ1-6; tentatively, D is TRBD1 (6 bases). This CDR3 region has 13 residues. V lost 2 bases and J 7 bases, leaving 6 bases between the germline ends. Germline V gene data show CDR1 as SGHVS and CDR2 as FNYEAQ. CDR3 nucleotide sequence: TGTGCCAGCAGCTTACAGGGGAATTCACCCCTCCACTTT. The encoded protein is CASSLQGNSPLHF.

The chain has TRBV30 and TRBJ2-5; D is unresolved. This CDR3 is built from 12 residues. Trimming removed 4 bases at V and 5 bases at J, with 11 bases between. CDR1 is GTSNPN, CDR2 SVGIG, per germline (reference sequence). CDR3 coding DNA: TGTGCCTGGACCCCCGGCGGTGAGACCCAGTACTTC. Encoded protein: CAWTPGGETQYF.

This chain uses TRBV10-3 with TRBJ1-2, with D uncertain. The germline gives CDR1 ENHRY, CDR2 SYGVKD. This CDR3 has 13 amino acids. The ends were cut back, 2 bases at V and 2 bases at J, with 6 bases in the middle. CDR3 loop: CAISEERNYGYTF. The CDR3 region has the DNA TGTGCCATCAGTGAGGAGAGAAACTATGGCTACACCTTC.

As concerns this clone: Other DNA sequences in this specimen translate into the identical CDR3. The rearrangement joins TRBV7-2 to TRBJ2-7, with 8 bases matching TRBD2. Germline V gene data show CDR1 as SGHTA and CDR2 as FQGNSA. V dropped 1 base and J dropped 3; count of bases not matched to a gene: 2. The CDR3 is 14 amino acids. The CDR3 region has the DNA TGTGCCAGCAGCTTAGGTGGGACTAGCTACGAGCAGTACTTC. Encoded protein: CASSLGGTSYEQYF. Filled out from reference TRBV7-2 and TRBJ2-7, the complete variable domain reads GAGVSQSPSNKVTEKGKDVELRCDPISGHTALYWYRQSLGQGLEFLIYFQGNSAPDKSGLPSDRFSAERTGGSVSTLTIQRTQQEDSAVYLCASSLGGTSYEQYFGPGTRLTVT.

The chain has TRBV5-4 and TRBJ1-2; TRBD1 matches 8 bases. The germline V gene encodes CDR1 SGHNT and CDR2 YYREEE (reference sequence). The CDR3 totals 15 residues. J lost 1 base, V lost 5 bases, and 7 bases had no gene match. CDR3 in DNA: TGTGCCAGCAGTCACCGGGACAGGAGTAACTATGGCTACACCTTC. This sequence encodes CASSHRDRSNYGYTF. The whole variable domain, remainder taken from reference TRBV5-4 and TRBJ1-2, is ETGVTQSPTHLIKTRGQQVTLRCSSQSGHNTVSWYQQALGQGPQFIFQYYREEENGRGNFPPRFSGLQFPNYSSELNVNALELDDSALYLCASSHRDRSNYGYTFGSGTRLTVV.

CDR3 bases: TGTGCCAGCAGTCCCAGGGGTCCCTACTATGGCTACACCTTC. This codes for CASSPRGPYYGYTF. This sequence joins TRBV27 and TRBJ1-2; TRBD1 is a possible D gene (6 bases). Germline values: CDR1 MNHEY, CDR2 SMNVEV (reference sequence). CDR3 size: 14 residues. V was cut by 5 bases and J by 3 bases, with 13 bases left in between.

The chain joins TRBV11-3 to TRBJ2-7; TRBD2 agrees at 8 bases. The CDR3 totals 13 residues. In germline, CDR1 is SGHNT, CDR2 YENEEA. The J segment lost 10 bases and the V segment lost 0 bases, leaving 5 bases of the junction unmatched. The DNA of the CDR3 is TGTGCCAGCAGCTTAGACAGCGGGAGCGCCCAGTACTTC. It specifies CASSLDSGSAQYF.

The chain combines TRBV7-2 with TRBJ1-2, with D hard to call. The germline V gene has CDR1 SGHTA and CDR2 FQGNSA. CDR3 length: 12 residues. With 7 bases removed from V and 6 bases from J, the gap between germline ends came to 12 bases. The CDR3 DNA reads as TGTGCCAGCACCACCGGGTTGGATGGCTACACCTTC. Protein sequence: CASTTGLDGYTF. The full variable domain, rest sourced from reference TRBV7-2 and TRBJ1-2, is GAGVSQSPSNKVTEKGKDVELRCDPISGHTALYWYRQSLGQGLEFLIYFQGNSAPDKSGLPSDRFSAERTGGSVSTLTIQRTQQEDSAVYLCASTTGLDGYTFGSGTRLTVV.